The T cell receptor beta chain described here comes from a study of vaccination and CD4 T cells after COVID-19. In its sample, this clonotype was seen a few times. The antigen remains unidentified. Treatment in this sample: roughly ten-day PBMC culture with coronavirus spike peptide pools or control peptides (ViraFEST assay). With the Oncomine TCR Beta short-read assay, DNA from cultured CD4+ T cells was sequenced. Via MiXCR, TCRdb re-called the PCR reads, giving one row per CDR3 protein. Of about 15,000 distinct CDR3 sequences listed, approximately 58% are singletons. V shed 6 bases and J 4 bases; nucleotides not matched to a gene: 9. Germline V lookup: CDR1 MNHEY, CDR2 SMNVEV (reference sequence). The CDR3 sequence is 15 residues long.

The sequenced material came from CD4+ T cells from blood, cultured in vitro. The chain has TRBV27 and TRBJ1-5; 7 nucleotides agree with TRBD1. This TCR was recovered from a human donor who had recovered from COVID-19. The CDR3, as DNA: TGTGCCAGCAGCCCGTACAGGGGCCTTAATCAGCCCCAGCATTTT. This codes for CASSPYRGLNQPQHF.